The 8 T cell receptor beta chains below were found in one sample sequenced in a study of identical twins. TCRdb used MiXCR to reprocess the 5' RACE reads, holding one entry per CDR3 protein. The table records more than 1.5 million distinct CDR3 sequences, roughly a third of them present only once. Source material: cord blood. These receptors originate from a newborn girl in good health.

This rearrangement joins TRBV27 to TRBJ1-2; unclear D gene. Germline V gives CDR1 MNHEY, CDR2 SMNVEV (reference sequence). V was pared by 2 bases and J by 1 base, with 11 bases between. This CDR3 has 15 residues. CDR3 amino acids: CASSLGARSNYGYTF. CDR3 DNA: TGTGCCAGCAGTTTAGGCGCTCGGAGTAACTATGGCTACACCTTC.

The chain uses TRBV2 and TRBJ2-4, with D possibly TRBD2 on 6 matching bases. Trimming shortened V by 4 bases and J by 5 bases, and 9 bases separated the two germline ends. The CDR3 sequence is 13 residues long. Germline-derived CDR1 and CDR2 are SNHLY and FYNNEI. CDR3 in DNA: TGTGCCAGCAGTGTTTGGAGGGAAAACATTCAGTACTTC. Its translation is CASSVWRENIQYF.

The rearrangement joins TRBV7-8 to TRBJ2-7; 8 bases are a match to TRBD2. Per germline, CDR1 SGHVS and CDR2 FQNEAQ. J was trimmed by 0 bases and V by 6 bases; bases with no gene match: 7. This CDR3 spans 15 amino acids. The CDR3, as DNA: TGTGCCAGCAGTAGACGCGGGGGGCCCTCCTACGAGCAGTACTTC. This gives the protein CASSRRGGPSYEQYF.

V and J are TRBV2 and TRBJ2-3; TRBD1 agrees at 10 bases. CDR3 length equals 16 residues. Germline CDR1 is SNHLY and CDR2 is FYNNEI. V gave up 5 bases and J gave up 0 bases; unmatched junction bases: 5. This CDR3 is CASSSSGQGSTDTQYF. The CDR3 bases are TGTGCCAGCAGTTCCTCGGGACAGGGGAGCACAGATACGCAGTATTTT.

The chain has TRBV20-1 and TRBJ2-1; the match to TRBD2 covers 9 bases. The CDR3 runs 14 residues. Trimming cost V 3 bases and J 6 bases; bases outside gene matches: 6. Germline CDR1 reads DFQATT; CDR2 reads SNEGSKA (reference sequence). In nucleotides, the CDR3 is TGCAGTGCTAGTCTAGCGGGATTCGGCAATGAGCAGTTCTTC. Encoded protein: CSASLAGFGNEQFF.

The genes are TRBV29-1 and TRBJ1-6; a weak D match, TRBD1 (5 bases). V gave up 4 bases and J gave up 9 bases, with 13 bases separating them. Looked up from germline, CDR1 is SQVTM and CDR2 is ANQGSEA. There are 13 residues in the CDR3. The DNA of the CDR3 is TGCAGCGTTGTGGAGGACGGGGGTTCACCCCTCCACTTT. As protein: CSVVEDGGSPLHF.

The V gene is TRBV6-1, the J gene TRBJ1-2; the D is unclear. Trimming took 4 bases from V and 4 from J, leaving 16 bases between them. CDR1 is MNHNS and CDR2 is SASEGT in the germline V gene. The CDR3 consists of 15 residues. The CDR3 here is CASSAAVTAPYGYTF. Written as DNA, the CDR3 is TGTGCCAGCAGTGCCGCAGTGACTGCCCCCTATGGCTACACCTTC.

The chain links TRBV10-1 to TRBJ1-2; possible D gene TRBD1, 5 bases. The germline gives CDR1 WNHNN, CDR2 SYGVQD (reference sequence). The germline V and J ends were trimmed by 3 bases and 7 bases, with 12 bases remaining between them. The CDR3 runs to 13 residues. The CDR3 here is CASSDQGLSGYTF. CDR3 bases: TGCGCCAGCAGTGATCAGGGCTTGAGTGGCTACACCTTC.